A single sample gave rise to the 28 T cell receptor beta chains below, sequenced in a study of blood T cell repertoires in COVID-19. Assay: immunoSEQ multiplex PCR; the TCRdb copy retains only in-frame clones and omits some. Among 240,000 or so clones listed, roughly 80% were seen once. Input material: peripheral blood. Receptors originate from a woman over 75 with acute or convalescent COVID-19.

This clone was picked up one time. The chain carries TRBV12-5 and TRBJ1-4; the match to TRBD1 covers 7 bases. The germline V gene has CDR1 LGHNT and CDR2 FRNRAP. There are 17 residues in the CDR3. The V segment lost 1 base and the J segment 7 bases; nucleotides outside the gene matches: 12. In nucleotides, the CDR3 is TGTGCTAGTGGTTTGGGATATCCCGGGACAGCGATTGAAAAACTGTTTTTT. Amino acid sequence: CASGLGYPGTAIEKLFF.

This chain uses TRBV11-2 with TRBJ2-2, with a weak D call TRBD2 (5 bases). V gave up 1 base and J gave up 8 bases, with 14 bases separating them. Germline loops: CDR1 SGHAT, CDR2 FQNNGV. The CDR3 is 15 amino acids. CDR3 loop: CASSLGGSAGGELFF. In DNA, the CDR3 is TGTGCCAGCAGCTTAGGCGGGTCCGCCGGTGGGGAGCTGTTTTTT.

In DNA form, the CDR3 reads TGCGCCAGCAGCCTTATGGCCCCGAACACTGAAGCTTTCTTT. Translating it yields CASSLMAPNTEAFF. The chain couples TRBV5-1 to TRBJ1-1; D is unresolved. Germline assignment: CDR1 SGHRS and CDR2 YFSETQ. Trimming took 4 bases from V and 1 from J, leaving 11 bases between them. This CDR3 spans 14 amino acids.

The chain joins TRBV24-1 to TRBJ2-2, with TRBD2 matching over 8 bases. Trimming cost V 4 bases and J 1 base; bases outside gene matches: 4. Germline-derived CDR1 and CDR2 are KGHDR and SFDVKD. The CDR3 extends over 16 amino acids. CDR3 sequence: CATSESGTRNTGELFF. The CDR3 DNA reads TGTGCCACCAGTGAGTCCGGGACTAGGAACACCGGGGAGCTGTTTTTT.

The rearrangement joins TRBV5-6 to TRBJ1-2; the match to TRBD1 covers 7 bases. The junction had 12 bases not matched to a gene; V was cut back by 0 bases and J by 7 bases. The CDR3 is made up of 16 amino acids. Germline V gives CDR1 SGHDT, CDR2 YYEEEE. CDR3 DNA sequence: TGTGCCAGCAGCTTGGGGGACAGCCGGGAAGGTAGTGGCTACACCTTC. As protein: CASSLGDSREGSGYTF.

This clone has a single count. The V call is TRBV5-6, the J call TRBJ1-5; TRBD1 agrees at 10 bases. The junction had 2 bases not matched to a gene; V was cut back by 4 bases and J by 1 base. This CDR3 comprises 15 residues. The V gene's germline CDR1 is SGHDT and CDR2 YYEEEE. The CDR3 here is CASSRQGASNQPQHF. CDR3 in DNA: TGTGCCAGCAGCAGACAGGGGGCAAGCAATCAGCCCCAGCATTTT.

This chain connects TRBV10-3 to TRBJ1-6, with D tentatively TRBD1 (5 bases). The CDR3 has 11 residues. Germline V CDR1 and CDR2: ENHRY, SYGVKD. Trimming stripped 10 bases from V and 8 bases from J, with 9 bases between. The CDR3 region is CATRGDSPLHF. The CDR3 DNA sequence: TGTGCCACCAGAGGGGATTCACCCCTCCACTTT.

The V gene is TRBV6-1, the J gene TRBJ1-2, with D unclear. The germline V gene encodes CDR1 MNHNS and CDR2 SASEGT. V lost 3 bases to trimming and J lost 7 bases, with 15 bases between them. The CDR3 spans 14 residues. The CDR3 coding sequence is TGTGCCAGCAGTGAGGGGAGTATCGGGAGTGGCTACACCTTC. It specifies CASSEGSIGSGYTF.

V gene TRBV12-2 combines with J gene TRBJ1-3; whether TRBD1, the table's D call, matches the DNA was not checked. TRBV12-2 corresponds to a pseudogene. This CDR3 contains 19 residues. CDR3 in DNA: TGTGCAAGTCGCTGGCCACAGGGGGCGATAATCGGGCCTGGAAACACCATATATTTT. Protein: CASRWPQGAIIGPGNTIYF.

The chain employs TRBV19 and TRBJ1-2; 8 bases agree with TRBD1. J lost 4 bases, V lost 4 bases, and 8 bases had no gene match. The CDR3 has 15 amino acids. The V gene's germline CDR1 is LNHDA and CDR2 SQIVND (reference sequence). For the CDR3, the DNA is TGTGCCAGTAGTACAGGGGGACAGGCGTCCTATGGCTACACCTTC. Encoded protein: CASSTGGQASYGYTF.

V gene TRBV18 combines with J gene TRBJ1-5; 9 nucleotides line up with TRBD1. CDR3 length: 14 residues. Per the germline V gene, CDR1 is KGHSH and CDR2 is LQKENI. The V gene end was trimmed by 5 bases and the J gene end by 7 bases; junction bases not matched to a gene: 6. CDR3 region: CASSSTGGQQPQHF. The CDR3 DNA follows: TGTGCCAGCTCATCGACAGGGGGACAGCAGCCCCAGCATTTT.

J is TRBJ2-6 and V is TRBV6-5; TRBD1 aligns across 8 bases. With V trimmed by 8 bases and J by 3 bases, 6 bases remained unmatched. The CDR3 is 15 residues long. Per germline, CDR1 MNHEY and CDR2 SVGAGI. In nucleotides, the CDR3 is TGTGCCAGCTACAGGGGGAAAGGTGGGGCCAACGTCCTGACTTTC. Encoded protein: CASYRGKGGANVLTF.

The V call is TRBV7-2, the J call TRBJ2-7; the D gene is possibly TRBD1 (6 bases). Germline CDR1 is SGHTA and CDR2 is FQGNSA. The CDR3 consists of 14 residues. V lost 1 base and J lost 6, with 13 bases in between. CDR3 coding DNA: TGTGCCAGCAGCTTAGGCAGGGGCCGACTCGAGCAGTACTTC. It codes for CASSLGRGRLEQYF.

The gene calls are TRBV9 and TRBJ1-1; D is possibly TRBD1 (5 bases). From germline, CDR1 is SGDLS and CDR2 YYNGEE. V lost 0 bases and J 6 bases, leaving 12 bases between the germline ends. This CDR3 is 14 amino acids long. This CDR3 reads CASSVGGPAAEAFF. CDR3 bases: TGTGCCAGCAGCGTAGGGGGCCCGGCGGCTGAAGCTTTCTTT.

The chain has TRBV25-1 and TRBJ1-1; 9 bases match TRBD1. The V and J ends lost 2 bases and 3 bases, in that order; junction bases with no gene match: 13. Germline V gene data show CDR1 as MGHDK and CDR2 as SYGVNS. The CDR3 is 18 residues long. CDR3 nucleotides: TGTGCCAGCAGTGAAGGTATCGGGGGACAGGGAAAGGACACTGAAGCTTTCTTT. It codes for CASSEGIGGQGKDTEAFF.

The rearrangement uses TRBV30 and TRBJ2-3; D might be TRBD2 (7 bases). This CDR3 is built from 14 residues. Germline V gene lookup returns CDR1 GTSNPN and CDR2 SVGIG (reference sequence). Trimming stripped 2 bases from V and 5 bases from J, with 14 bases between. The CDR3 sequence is CAWSLGGGIDTQYF. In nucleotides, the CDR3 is TGTGCCTGGAGTCTAGGCGGGGGCATAGATACGCAGTATTTT.

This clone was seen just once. CDR3 nucleotide sequence: TGTGCCAGCTCACCCCCCAGGGACTACAATGAGCAGTTCTTC. Residues: CASSPPRDYNEQFF. The chain couples TRBV18 to TRBJ2-1; D is possibly TRBD1 (5 bases). V was cut by 3 bases and J by 3 bases, with 9 bases left in between. The CDR3 consists of 14 residues. In germline, CDR1 is KGHSH, CDR2 LQKENI.

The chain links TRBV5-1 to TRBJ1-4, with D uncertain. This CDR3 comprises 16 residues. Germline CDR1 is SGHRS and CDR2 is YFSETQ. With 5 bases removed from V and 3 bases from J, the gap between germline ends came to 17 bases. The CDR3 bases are TGCGCCAGCAGACCCAATCCCGGGGTACCTAATGAAAAACTGTTTTTT. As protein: CASRPNPGVPNEKLFF.

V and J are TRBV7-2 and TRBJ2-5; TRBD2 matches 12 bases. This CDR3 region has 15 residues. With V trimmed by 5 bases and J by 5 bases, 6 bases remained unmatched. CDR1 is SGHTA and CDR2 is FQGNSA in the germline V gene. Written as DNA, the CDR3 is TGTGCCAGCAGCCGGACTAGCGGGGCTGGGGAGACCCAGTACTTC. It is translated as CASSRTSGAGETQYF.

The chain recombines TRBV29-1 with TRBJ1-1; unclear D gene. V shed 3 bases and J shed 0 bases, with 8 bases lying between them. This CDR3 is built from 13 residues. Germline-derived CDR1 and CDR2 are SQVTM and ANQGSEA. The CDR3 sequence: CSVEDGMNTEAFF. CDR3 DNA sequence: TGCAGCGTTGAGGACGGGATGAACACTGAAGCTTTCTTT.

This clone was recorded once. The CDR3 DNA reads as TGTGCCAGCAGCTTGCAGGGGAATCAGCCCCAGCATTTT. This gives the protein CASSLQGNQPQHF. The chain employs TRBV7-9 and TRBJ1-5; possibly TRBD1 for D (6 bases). Germline CDR1 is SEHNR and CDR2 is FQNEAQ (reference sequence). Trimming took 3 bases from V and 4 from J, leaving 7 bases between them. This CDR3 has 13 amino acids.

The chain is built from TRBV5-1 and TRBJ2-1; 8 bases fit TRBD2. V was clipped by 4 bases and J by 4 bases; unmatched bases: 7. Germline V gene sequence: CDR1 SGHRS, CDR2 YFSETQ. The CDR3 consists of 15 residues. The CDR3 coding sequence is TGCGCCAGCAGCGCCCTCGGGACTAGTTACAATGAGCAGTTCTTC. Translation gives CASSALGTSYNEQFF.

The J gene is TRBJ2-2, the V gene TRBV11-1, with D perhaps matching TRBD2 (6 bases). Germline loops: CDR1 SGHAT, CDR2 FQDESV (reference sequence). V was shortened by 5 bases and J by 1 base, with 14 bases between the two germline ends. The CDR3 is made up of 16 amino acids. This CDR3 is CASSPTLALNTGELFF. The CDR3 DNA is TGTGCCAGCAGCCCAACCCTAGCGTTGAACACCGGGGAGCTGTTTTTT.

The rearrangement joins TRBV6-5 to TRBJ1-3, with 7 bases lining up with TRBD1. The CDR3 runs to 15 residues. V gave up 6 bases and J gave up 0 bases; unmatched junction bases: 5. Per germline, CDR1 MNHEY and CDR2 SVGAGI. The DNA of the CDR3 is TGTGCCAGCAGCGCGGGACAGAGCTCTGGAAACACCATATATTTT. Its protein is CASSAGQSSGNTIYF.

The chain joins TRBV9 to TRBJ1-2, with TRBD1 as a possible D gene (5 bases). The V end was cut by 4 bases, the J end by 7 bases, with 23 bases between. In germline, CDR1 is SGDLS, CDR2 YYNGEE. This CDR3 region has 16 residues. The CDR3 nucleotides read TGTGCCAGCAGCCCCCTGACAGTCACCCAACCACGTGGCTACACCTTC. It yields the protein CASSPLTVTQPRGYTF.

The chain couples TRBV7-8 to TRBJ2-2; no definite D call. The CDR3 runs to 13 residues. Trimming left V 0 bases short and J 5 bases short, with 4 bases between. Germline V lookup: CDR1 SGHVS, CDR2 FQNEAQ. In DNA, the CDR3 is TGTGCCAGCAGCTTAGCCGTGACCGGGGAGCTGTTTTTT. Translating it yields CASSLAVTGELFF.

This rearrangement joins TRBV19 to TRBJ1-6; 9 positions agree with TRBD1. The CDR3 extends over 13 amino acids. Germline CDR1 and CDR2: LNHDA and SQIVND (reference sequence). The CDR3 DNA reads TGTGCGGTGGGACAGGGTTCAGGTTCACCCCTCCACTTT. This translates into CAVGQGSGSPLHF.

CDR3 DNA: TGTGCCAGCAGCTTAGCGACTTTCTACAATGAGCAGTTCTTC. It is translated as CASSLATFYNEQFF. J is TRBJ2-1 and V is TRBV7-2; D not certain. Trimming pared 0 bases from V and 3 bases from J, leaving 6 bases between. This CDR3 is built from 14 residues. Germline loops: CDR1 SGHTA, CDR2 FQGNSA.